Described below is a single T cell receptor beta chain sequence and its context. Its antigen remains unidentified. The sample contains more than one DNA sequence encoding this CDR3. These data originate in a study of cytotoxic CD8 clonotypes in ibrutinib-treated CLL. The CDR3 has 12 residues. V was pared by 5 bases and J by 7 bases, with 9 bases between. Germline V gene data show CDR1 as SEHNR and CDR2 as FQNEAQ (reference sequence). Overall study findings and caveats: Elevated clonality accompanied ibrutinib response, with a return toward baseline values at progression. Public clonotypes, an uncommon group, contracted or remained stable on treatment. While tracking circulating CD8+ T-cell counts, baseline clonality exceeded that of age-matched healthy donors.

Produced via immunoSEQ multiplex PCR; TCRdb's table is partial and in-frame only. The table includes 200,000 to 250,000 clones, just under 80% detected once. This clonotype originated in a human donor with chronic lymphocytic leukemia. This chain uses TRBV7-9 with TRBJ2-4, with D possibly matching TRBD1 (6 bases). This material consisted of PBMCs, taken after 12 months of ibrutinib treatment. In nucleotides, the CDR3 is TGTGCCAGCAGCCCCCAGGGGAACATTCAGTACTTC. This codes for CASSPQGNIQYF.